The rows below give T cell receptor beta chains drawn from one sample of a study of blood T cell repertoires in COVID-19. This table comes from immunoSEQ multiplex PCR, and its TCRdb copy is limited to in-frame clones, with some not included. The table lists some 350,000 clones, over 80% of them singletons. Sequenced: peripheral blood. The receptors originated from a woman between 45 and 60 years old with COVID-19, enrolled during active disease. The CDR3 runs from the conserved cysteine through the conserved F or W. The order of the fields is J gene, V gene, clone size, D gene, CDR3 protein, CDR3 DNA. The D gene is left open where the match is weak. Rows may omit the clone size; those that give it use once, few, many or a size class.

j_gene: TRBJ2-5
v_gene: TRBV4-2
abundance: NA
d_gene: NA
CDR3aa: CASSQGSGGIRKTQYF
CDR3nt: TGTGCCAGCAGCCAAGGAAGCGGAGGGATCAGGAAGACCCAGTACTTC

j_gene: TRBJ1-5
v_gene: TRBV6-5
abundance: NA
d_gene: NA
CDR3aa: CASSYRGIQPQHF
CDR3nt: TGTGCCAGCAGTTACAGGGGCATTCAGCCCCAGCATTTT

j_gene: TRBJ2-6
v_gene: TRBV2
abundance: NA
d_gene: NA
CDR3aa: CASSVRAGANVLTF
CDR3nt: TGTGCCAGCAGTGTGCGGGCCGGGGCCAACGTCCTGACTTTC

j_gene: TRBJ1-1
v_gene: TRBV28
abundance: NA
d_gene: NA
CDR3aa: CASSFWDTGAFF
CDR3nt: TGTGCCAGCAGTTTTTGGGACACCGGAGCTTTCTTT

j_gene: TRBJ1-2
v_gene: TRBV6-5
abundance: NA
d_gene: TRBD1
CDR3aa: CASSPPGQGRGYTF
CDR3nt: TGTGCCAGCAGTCCCCCGGGACAGGGGAGGGGCTACACCTTC

j_gene: TRBJ2-5
v_gene: TRBV18
abundance: NA
d_gene: NA
CDR3aa: CASSPGQGFQETQYF
CDR3nt: TGTGCCAGCTCACCGGGACAAGGGTTCCAAGAGACCCAGTACTTC

j_gene: TRBJ1-5
v_gene: TRBV19
abundance: NA
d_gene: NA
CDR3aa: CASSIGDTTYSNQPQHF
CDR3nt: TGTGCCAGTAGTATCGGGGACACCACCTATAGCAATCAGCCCCAGCATTTT

j_gene: TRBJ1-6
v_gene: TRBV30
abundance: NA
d_gene: NA
CDR3aa: CAWRDSSGGIQTPLHF
CDR3nt: TGTGCCTGGAGGGATAGCAGTGGGGGGATCCAAACACCCCTCCACTTT

j_gene: TRBJ2-7
v_gene: TRBV5-4
abundance: NA
d_gene: NA
CDR3aa: CASSFRQDYEQYF
CDR3nt: TGTGCCAGCAGCTTCCGCCAGGACTACGAGCAGTACTTC

j_gene: TRBJ2-1
v_gene: TRBV7-2
abundance: few
d_gene: TRBD2
CDR3aa: CASSDPGLAGGPVEQFF
CDR3nt: TGTGCCAGCAGCGATCCGGGACTAGCGGGAGGGCCCGTTGAGCAGTTCTTC

j_gene: TRBJ2-7
v_gene: TRBV12-3/TRBV12-4
abundance: NA
d_gene: NA
CDR3aa: CASRQGMSYEQYF
CDR3nt: TGTGCCAGCAGGCAGGGTATGTCCTACGAGCAGTACTTC

j_gene: TRBJ1-4
v_gene: TRBV30
abundance: NA
d_gene: NA
CDR3aa: CAWSPSTIRGEKLFF
CDR3nt: TGTGCCTGGAGTCCTTCGACCATCAGAGGTGAAAAACTGTTTTTT

j_gene: TRBJ2-1
v_gene: TRBV7-3
abundance: NA
d_gene: NA
CDR3aa: CASSSKGSGLHYNEQFF
CDR3nt: TGTGCCAGCAGCTCCAAGGGATCCGGACTCCACTACAATGAGCAGTTCTTC

j_gene: TRBJ2-7
v_gene: TRBV19
abundance: NA
d_gene: TRBD1
CDR3aa: CASSARLGQGHREQYF
CDR3nt: TGTGCCAGTAGTGCCCGTTTGGGACAGGGTCATCGCGAGCAGTACTTC

j_gene: TRBJ2-1
v_gene: TRBV6-1
abundance: NA
d_gene: TRBD2
CDR3aa: CASSEEAAGGYVYNEQFF
CDR3nt: TGTGCCAGCAGCGAAGAGGCAGCGGGAGGCTATGTCTACAATGAGCAGTTCTTC

j_gene: TRBJ2-1
v_gene: TRBV19
abundance: NA
d_gene: TRBD2
CDR3aa: CASSSLAGGRGDYNEQFF
CDR3nt: TGTGCCAGTTCTTCCTTAGCGGGAGGGCGAGGGGACTACAATGAGCAGTTCTTC

j_gene: TRBJ1-2
v_gene: TRBV10-3
abundance: once
d_gene: NA
CDR3aa: CAISESTGRATNGGYTF
CDR3nt: TGTGCCATCAGTGAGTCGACTGGCAGGGCAACTAACGGAGGCTACACCTTC

j_gene: TRBJ2-5
v_gene: TRBV24-1
abundance: few
d_gene: NA
CDR3aa: CATSKSGLRTQYF
CDR3nt: TGTGCCACCTCGAAGAGCGGCCTGAGGACCCAGTACTTC

j_gene: TRBJ2-5
v_gene: TRBV7-6
abundance: NA
d_gene: NA
CDR3aa: CASSRFVRETQYF
CDR3nt: TGTGCCAGCAGCCGATTTGTGAGGGAGACCCAGTACTTC

j_gene: TRBJ2-7
v_gene: TRBV11-2
abundance: NA
d_gene: TRBD2
CDR3aa: CASSLVRGSYEQYF
CDR3nt: TGTGCCAGCAGCTTAGTGCGGGGGAGCTACGAGCAGTACTTC

j_gene: TRBJ1-4
v_gene: TRBV5-1
abundance: NA
d_gene: TRBD1
CDR3aa: CASSLPGQYEKLFF
CDR3nt: TGCGCCAGCAGCTTACCGGGACAGTATGAAAAACTGTTTTTT

j_gene: TRBJ2-3
v_gene: TRBV6-2/TRBV6-3
abundance: NA
d_gene: TRBD2
CDR3aa: CASSYAGGPYTQYF
CDR3nt: TGTGCCAGCAGTTACGCGGGAGGGCCTTATACGCAGTATTTT

j_gene: TRBJ2-2
v_gene: TRBV5-1
abundance: NA
d_gene: TRBD2
CDR3aa: CASSLAAGGRIAGELFF
CDR3nt: TGCGCCAGCAGCTTGGCCGCGGGAGGGAGAATAGCCGGGGAGCTGTTTTTT

j_gene: TRBJ2-7
v_gene: TRBV11-1
abundance: NA
d_gene: NA
CDR3aa: CASSAAGTPPHEQYF
CDR3nt: TGTGCCAGCAGCGCCGCCGGGACACCGCCTCACGAGCAGTACTTC

j_gene: TRBJ1-2
v_gene: TRBV12-3/TRBV12-4
abundance: NA
d_gene: NA
CDR3aa: CASRETGNYGYTF
CDR3nt: TGTGCCAGCAGGGAAACAGGGAACTATGGCTACACCTTC

j_gene: TRBJ2-1
v_gene: TRBV28
abundance: NA
d_gene: NA
CDR3aa: CASSLSRDTEFF
CDR3nt: TGTGCCAGCAGTTTATCCCGGGACACGGAGTTCTTC

j_gene: TRBJ1-2
v_gene: TRBV5-4
abundance: NA
d_gene: NA
CDR3aa: CASSFFGGSQRAFTF
CDR3nt: TGTGCCAGCAGCTTCTTCGGAGGGAGTCAACGAGCTTTCACCTTC

j_gene: TRBJ2-5
v_gene: TRBV29-1
abundance: once
d_gene: TRBD1
CDR3aa: CSVGQGRETQYF
CDR3nt: TGCAGCGTAGGACAGGGGCGAGAGACCCAGTACTTC

j_gene: TRBJ1-1
v_gene: TRBV29-1
abundance: once
d_gene: NA
CDR3aa: CSVESEYVTEAFF
CDR3nt: TGCAGCGTTGAGTCAGAATACGTCACTGAAGCTTTCTTT

j_gene: TRBJ2-7
v_gene: TRBV12-5
abundance: NA
d_gene: NA
CDR3aa: CASGLEEGSYEQYF
CDR3nt: TGTGCTAGTGGGTTAGAAGAGGGATCCTACGAGCAGTACTTC

j_gene: TRBJ2-7
v_gene: TRBV6-1
abundance: NA
d_gene: TRBD1
CDR3aa: CATTLGQNYEQYF
CDR3nt: TGTGCCACCACTTTGGGACAGAACTACGAGCAGTACTTC

j_gene: TRBJ1-1
v_gene: TRBV9
abundance: NA
d_gene: NA
CDR3aa: CASSVEIQGGGEKTEAFF
CDR3nt: TGTGCCAGCAGCGTAGAGATTCAGGGTGGTGGGGAAAAAACTGAAGCTTTCTTT

j_gene: TRBJ2-5
v_gene: TRBV2
abundance: NA
d_gene: NA
CDR3aa: CASRFELEKSETQYF
CDR3nt: TGTGCCAGCAGGTTCGAACTAGAAAAATCAGAGACCCAGTACTTC

j_gene: TRBJ2-7
v_gene: TRBV19
abundance: NA
d_gene: NA
CDR3aa: CASSKNRALYYEQYF
CDR3nt: TGTGCCAGTAGCAAAAACAGGGCTCTTTACTACGAGCAGTACTTC

j_gene: TRBJ1-4
v_gene: TRBV30
abundance: NA
d_gene: NA
CDR3aa: CAWRANANEKLFF
CDR3nt: TGTGCCTGGAGGGCCAACGCTAATGAAAAACTGTTTTTT

j_gene: TRBJ1-4
v_gene: TRBV29-1
abundance: NA
d_gene: TRBD1
CDR3aa: CSVWTGRLNEKLFF
CDR3nt: TGCAGCGTGTGGACAGGACGACTAAATGAAAAACTGTTTTTT

j_gene: TRBJ2-6
v_gene: TRBV7-3
abundance: NA
d_gene: NA
CDR3aa: CASSQKSGSGANVLTF
CDR3nt: TGTGCCAGCAGCCAAAAGTCGGGGTCTGGGGCCAACGTCCTGACTTTC

j_gene: TRBJ2-2
v_gene: TRBV11-3
abundance: once
d_gene: NA
CDR3aa: CASSLDNYQGRELFF
CDR3nt: TGTGCCAGCAGCTTAGACAACTACCAGGGGCGGGAGCTGTTTTTT

j_gene: TRBJ2-1
v_gene: TRBV27
abundance: NA
d_gene: TRBD2
CDR3aa: CASSLSAGTSLNEQFF
CDR3nt: TGTGCCAGCAGTTTATCCGCAGGGACTAGCCTTAATGAGCAGTTCTTC

j_gene: TRBJ1-5
v_gene: TRBV18
abundance: few
d_gene: NA
CDR3aa: CASSPTTDSNQPQHF
CDR3nt: TGTGCCAGCTCACCAACCACAGATAGCAATCAGCCCCAGCATTTT

j_gene: TRBJ2-6
v_gene: TRBV28
abundance: NA
d_gene: NA
CDR3aa: CASYYSRGSGANVLTF
CDR3nt: TGTGCCAGCTACTATTCCCGGGGGTCTGGGGCCAACGTCCTGACTTTC

j_gene: TRBJ2-7
v_gene: TRBV9
abundance: few
d_gene: NA
CDR3aa: CASSVEPGAPYEQYF
CDR3nt: TGTGCCAGCAGCGTAGAGCCAGGGGCCCCCTACGAGCAGTACTTC

j_gene: TRBJ1-2
v_gene: TRBV19
abundance: few
d_gene: TRBD1
CDR3aa: CASSSNRGDGYTF
CDR3nt: TGTGCCAGTAGTTCAAACAGGGGAGATGGCTACACCTTC

j_gene: TRBJ1-4
v_gene: TRBV27
abundance: NA
d_gene: NA
CDR3aa: CASSRGRTNEKLFF
CDR3nt: TGTGCCAGCAGTCGGGGTAGGACTAATGAAAAACTGTTTTTT

j_gene: TRBJ1-1
v_gene: TRBV3-1/TRBV3-2
abundance: NA
d_gene: NA
CDR3aa: CASSQEKVGLDTEAFF
CDR3nt: TGTGCCAGCAGCCAAGAAAAAGTGGGGCTGGACACTGAAGCTTTCTTT

j_gene: TRBJ1-2
v_gene: TRBV7-5
abundance: NA
d_gene: NA
CDR3aa: CARSSLTGPLNYGYTF
CDR3nt: TGTGCCAGAAGCTCGCTGACAGGGCCACTCAACTATGGCTACACCTTC

j_gene: TRBJ2-2
v_gene: TRBV6-2/TRBV6-3
abundance: NA
d_gene: TRBD2
CDR3aa: CASSYSFISGRVSGELFF
CDR3nt: TGTGCCAGCAGTTACTCGTTCATCAGCGGGAGGGTGTCCGGGGAGCTGTTTTTT

j_gene: TRBJ2-2
v_gene: TRBV7-9
abundance: NA
d_gene: TRBD1
CDR3aa: CASSTGQGPNTGELFF
CDR3nt: TGTGCCAGCAGCACCGGACAGGGCCCGAACACCGGGGAGCTGTTTTTT

j_gene: TRBJ1-2
v_gene: TRBV25-1
abundance: NA
d_gene: NA
CDR3aa: CASSAKDRLFYGYTF
CDR3nt: TGTGCCAGCAGTGCCAAGGACAGATTGTTCTATGGCTACACCTTC

j_gene: TRBJ2-7
v_gene: TRBV27
abundance: NA
d_gene: TRBD1
CDR3aa: CASSIKRRQGAAGYEQYF
CDR3nt: TGTGCCAGCAGCATAAAACGGAGACAGGGGGCAGCGGGGTACGAGCAGTACTTC

j_gene: TRBJ1-1
v_gene: TRBV7-6
abundance: once
d_gene: TRBD1
CDR3aa: CASSRQTGGITEAFF
CDR3nt: TGTGCCAGCAGCCGTCAGACAGGGGGAATCACTGAAGCTTTCTTT

j_gene: TRBJ2-1
v_gene: TRBV6-5
abundance: NA
d_gene: TRBD2
CDR3aa: CASSYRGLAAGGAFF
CDR3nt: TGTGCCAGCAGTTACCGAGGGCTAGCAGCGGGAGGTGCGTTCTTC

j_gene: TRBJ2-5
v_gene: TRBV28
abundance: NA
d_gene: TRBD1
CDR3aa: CASSPTGTGGEETQYF
CDR3nt: TGTGCCAGCAGTCCCACCGGGACAGGGGGCGAAGAGACCCAGTACTTC

j_gene: TRBJ1-2
v_gene: TRBV29-1
abundance: few
d_gene: NA
CDR3aa: CSDSPDRDYGYTF
CDR3nt: TGCAGCGACTCGCCCGACAGAGACTATGGCTACACCTTC